These T cell receptor beta chains were read from a single sample in a study of early T cells in non-severe SARS-CoV-2 infection. Using its own MiXCR run on the 5' RACE reads, TCRdb lists one record per CDR3 protein. The sample includes tens of thousands of distinct CDR3 sequences, 11% to 15% seen only once; the top ten take roughly 6%. Sequenced sample: whole blood. The source is an adult who was a healthcare worker with PCR-confirmed SARS-CoV-2 infection or an uninfected control (not recorded which). Both conserved end residues are part of each CDR3. D genes are given only for firm matches. Only part of the rows carry a size: once, few, many, or a class if the clone is expanded.

.	TRBV27	TRBJ2-1	few	CASSLSGEQFF	TGTGCCAGCAGTTTATCGGGTGAGCAGTTCTTC
.	TRBV7-3	TRBJ1-6	many	CASSYFGGQILHF	TGTGCCAGCAGCTACTTCGGAGGGCAGATTCTCCACTTT
.	TRBV28	TRBJ1-1	.	CASSLASTMNTEAFF	TGTGCCAGCAGTTTGGCATCCACCATGAACACTGAAGCTTTCTTT
.	TRBV12-3/TRBV12-4	TRBJ2-6	.	CASSGSGVGANVLTF	TGTGCCAGCAGTGGATCGGGGGTCGGGGCCAACGTCCTGACTTTC
.	TRBV5-1	TRBJ2-7	.	CASSLAAGPDEQYF	TGCGCCAGCAGCTTGGCCGCAGGGCCGGACGAGCAGTACTTC
TRBD2	TRBV10-2	TRBJ2-3	few	CASIAGGGLDTQYF	TGCGCCAGCATAGCGGGGGGAGGTTTAGATACGCAGTATTTT
.	TRBV20-1	TRBJ1-5	.	CSARGLTNQPQHF	TGCAGTGCTAGGGGACTGACAAATCAGCCCCAGCATTTT
.	TRBV18	TRBJ1-1	few	CASSRTLNTEAFF	TGTGCCAGCTCACGGACTCTGAACACTGAAGCTTTCTTT
TRBD1	TRBV4-3	TRBJ2-5	few	CASSADREETQYF	TGCGCCAGCAGCGCGGACAGGGAAGAGACCCAGTACTTC
.	TRBV12-3/TRBV12-4	TRBJ1-1	few	CASSEGTEAFF	TGTGCCAGCAGCGAGGGGACTGAAGCTTTCTTT
.	TRBV7-2	TRBJ1-6	few	CASSTTPGAPLHF	TGTGCCAGCAGTACGACCCCTGGAGCACCCCTCCACTTT
.	TRBV7-2	TRBJ2-3	few	CASSLRLLTDTQYF	TGTGCCAGCAGCTTGAGACTCCTCACAGATACGCAGTATTTT
TRBD1	TRBV14	TRBJ1-2	few	CASSQVTGAEGYTF	TGTGCCAGCAGCCAAGTGACAGGGGCTGAAGGCTACACCTTC
TRBD1	TRBV6-5	TRBJ1-1	few	CASRTHGTGIPEAFF	TGTGCCAGCAGGACACACGGGACAGGGATCCCTGAAGCTTTCTTT
.	TRBV28	TRBJ2-3	few	CASSLVWDTQYF	TGTGCCAGCAGTCTGGTCTGGGATACGCAGTATTTT
TRBD1	TRBV10-3	TRBJ1-1	few	CAINLRDRGSTEAFF	TGTGCCATCAATTTAAGGGACAGGGGAAGCACTGAAGCTTTCTTT
.	TRBV11-2	TRBJ2-3	few	CASSTPGAGADTQYF	TGTGCCAGCAGTACTCCGGGGGCCGGCGCAGATACGCAGTATTTT
TRBD2	TRBV5-4	TRBJ2-5	many	CASSSGTSGNRAQYF	TGTGCCAGCAGCTCCGGGACTAGCGGTAACCGGGCCCAGTACTTC
TRBD1	TRBV7-2	TRBJ1-6	few	CASSPPGQDNSPLHF	TGTGCCAGCAGCCCCCCGGGACAGGATAATTCACCCCTCCACTTT
TRBD2	TRBV20-1	TRBJ2-1	few	CSAGPTSGGAREQFF	TGCAGTGCAGGCCCGACTAGCGGGGGGGCCCGTGAGCAGTTCTTC
.	TRBV27	TRBJ1-2	.	CASSPLSQFHGYTF	TGTGCCAGCAGTCCCTTGAGCCAATTCCATGGCTACACCTTC
.	TRBV10-3	TRBJ2-1	once	CAISDPSGISSYNEQFF	TGTGCCATCAGTGACCCCTCTGGGATCAGCTCCTACAATGAGCAGTTCTTC
.	TRBV25-1	TRBJ2-7	few	CASSDRTVAYEQYF	TGTGCCAGCAGTGACCGGACGGTTGCCTACGAGCAGTACTTC
.	TRBV7-9	TRBJ2-7	many	CASSPNGLGLYSPYEQYF	TGTGCCAGCAGCCCGAACGGGCTAGGCCTATACAGCCCCTACGAGCAGTACTTC
.	TRBV4-1	TRBJ1-1	few	CASSQTDTNTEVFF	TGCGCCAGCAGCCAGACGGACACGAACACTGAAGTTTTCTTT
TRBD2	TRBV7-2	TRBJ2-3	.	CASSYGGATDTQYF	TGTGCCAGCAGCTACGGGGGGGCCACAGATACGCAGTATTTT
.	TRBV29-1	TRBJ2-1	.	CSALKSGAYNEQFF	TGCAGCGCCCTGAAGTCCGGAGCCTACAATGAGCAGTTCTTC
.	TRBV9	TRBJ1-1	many	CASSPHGGYTEAFF	TGTGCCAGCAGCCCCCATGGGGGGTACACTGAAGCTTTCTTT
.	TRBV20-1	TRBJ1-5	many	CSARVRTSDSNQPQHF	TGCAGTGCTAGAGTACGGACATCAGATAGCAATCAGCCCCAGCATTTT
TRBD1	TRBV12-3/TRBV12-4	TRBJ2-7	few	CASRKPGTGGIYEQYF	TGTGCCAGCAGAAAACCCGGGACAGGGGGCATTTACGAGCAGTACTTC
TRBD1	TRBV12-3/TRBV12-4	TRBJ1-6	.	CASRISGGASPLHF	TGTGCCAGCAGAATCTCAGGGGGCGCTTCACCCCTCCACTTT
TRBD1	TRBV10-3	TRBJ1-1	.	CAISGPAGQGISSMNTEAFF	TGTGCCATCAGTGGGCCGGCGGGACAGGGTATCTCCTCAATGAACACTGAAGCTTTCTTT
TRBD1	TRBV7-8	TRBJ1-1	.	CASSAGQGDTEAFF	TGTGCCAGCAGCGCGGGACAGGGGGACACTGAAGCTTTCTTT
.	TRBV10-3	TRBJ1-5	many	CAISPRLGSNQPQHF	TGTGCCATCAGCCCCCGTCTCGGTAGCAATCAGCCCCAGCATTTT
TRBD1	TRBV18	TRBJ1-3	few	CASSGQESSGNTIYF	TGTGCCAGCTCGGGACAGGAAAGCTCTGGAAACACCATATATTTT
TRBD2	TRBV6-5	TRBJ2-3	few	CASSYGGEGNTQYF	TGTGCCAGCAGTTACGGCGGGGAGGGAAATACGCAGTATTTT
.	TRBV9	TRBJ1-2	few	CASKDSLYGYTF	TGTGCCAGCAAGGACAGCCTCTATGGCTACACCTTC
TRBD1	TRBV5-1	TRBJ1-4	.	CASSPSGGQGNEKLFF	TGCGCCAGCAGCCCCAGTGGGGGACAGGGGAATGAAAAACTGTTTTTT
.	TRBV28	TRBJ2-1	.	CASSLLKSEQFF	TGTGCCAGCAGTTTACTTAAGAGTGAGCAGTTCTTC
.	TRBV5-5	TRBJ1-1	.	CASAFRQNTEAFF	TGTGCCAGCGCATTTAGGCAGAACACTGAAGCTTTCTTT
.	TRBV7-2	TRBJ1-1	.	CASSLVRNTEAFF	TGTGCCAGCAGCTTAGTTCGGAACACTGAAGCTTTCTTT
.	TRBV5-1	TRBJ2-1	many	CASSRDSSYNEQFF	TGCGCCAGCAGCCGGGACTCATCCTACAATGAGCAGTTCTTC
.	TRBV12-3/TRBV12-4	TRBJ2-6	many	CASSQGGKVSTTGANVLTF	TGTGCCAGCAGCCAAGGCGGGAAAGTGTCAACTACTGGGGCCAACGTCCTGACTTTC
TRBD2	TRBV20-1	TRBJ2-1	.	CSALRAGGRDEQFF	TGCAGTGCACTTAGAGCGGGGGGGCGCGATGAGCAGTTCTTC
.	TRBV29-1	TRBJ2-3	many	CSAERGAGDTQYF	TGCAGCGCCGAACGCGGGGCAGGAGATACGCAGTATTTT
TRBD1	TRBV11-2	TRBJ1-1	.	CASSPDRGRGTEAFF	TGTGCCAGCAGCCCAGACAGGGGGAGGGGGACTGAAGCTTTCTTT
.	TRBV25-1	TRBJ1-2	once	CASSGAQGFYGYTF	TGTGCCAGCAGTGGTGCGCAGGGGTTCTATGGCTACACCTTC
.	TRBV28	TRBJ1-5	.	CASSRSPNQPQHF	TGTGCCAGCAGTAGAAGCCCCAATCAGCCCCAGCATTTT
.	TRBV14	TRBJ2-5	.	CASSQVHPLETQYF	TGTGCCAGCAGCCAAGTCCATCCTTTGGAGACCCAGTACTTC
.	TRBV29-1	TRBJ2-7	few	CSVVEEDEQYF	TGCAGCGTTGTAGAGGAGGACGAGCAGTACTTC
.	TRBV29-1	TRBJ1-2	.	CSAPSSRGPNYGYTF	TGCAGCGCCCCATCTAGTCGGGGCCCTAACTATGGCTACACCTTC